These T cell receptor beta chains were read from a single sample in a study of blood T cell repertoires in COVID-19. This table comes from immunoSEQ multiplex PCR, and its TCRdb copy is limited to in-frame clones, with some not included. The sample contains more than 90,000 clones, roughly 85% of which appear only once. The specimen sequenced was peripheral blood. The receptors come from an elderly man with acute or convalescent COVID-19. The CDR3 runs from the conserved cysteine through the conserved F or W. D genes are given only for firm matches. The size of a clone is reported for some rows only, either as once, few or many, or as a class for expanded clones.

v_call	d_call	clone_size	j_call	cdr3_nt	cdr3_aa
TRBV11-2	-	few	TRBJ1-6	TGTGCCAGCAGTCCATTCAATTCACCCCTCCACTTT	CASSPFNSPLHF
TRBV25-1	-	once	TRBJ2-1	TGTGCCAGCACGGGTAGCCCGAATGAGCAGTTCTTC	CASTGSPNEQFF
TRBV6-5	TRBD1	-	TRBJ1-2	TGTGCCAGCAGTTACGGGGACAGGGAGGTCGGTGGCTACACCTTC	CASSYGDREVGGYTF
TRBV7-2	-	few	TRBJ1-5	TGTGCCAGCAGCTCAATGACAGGCCAGCCCCAGCATTTT	CASSSMTGQPQHF
TRBV5-1	TRBD1	-	TRBJ2-4	TGCGCCAGCAGCATACGCCAGATGACAGGGGACATTCAGTACTTC	CASSIRQMTGDIQYF
TRBV13	-	-	TRBJ2-2	TGTGCCAGCAGTCGGGACTTCATCTCCGGGGAGCTGTTTTTT	CASSRDFISGELFF
TRBV5-1	TRBD2	few	TRBJ2-2	TGCGCCAGCAGCTTGGAATTAGCGGGAGGCTACACCGGGGAGCTGTTTTTT	CASSLELAGGYTGELFF
TRBV30	-	-	TRBJ2-2	TGTGCCTGGGTCTCTGGCGGGAAATACACCGGGGAGCTGTTTTTT	CAWVSGGKYTGELFF
TRBV3-1/TRBV3-2	TRBD1	-	TRBJ2-5	TGTGCCAGCAGCCTCTCGGACAGGATTAAGGTTTCCCAGTACTTC	CASSLSDRIKVSQYF
TRBV16	TRBD1	-	TRBJ1-1	TGTGCCAGCAGCCGACCGACAGGGGCGGGCTCTGAAGCTTTCTTT	CASSRPTGAGSEAFF